A single sample is the source of the 28 T cell receptor beta chains below, sequenced in a study of blood T cell repertoires in COVID-19. Sequenced by immunoSEQ multiplex PCR; TCRdb stores in-frame clones only, minus some. The data contain roughly 380,000 clones, about 92% of them singletons. The sequencing input was peripheral blood. These TCRs come from a woman aged 55 to 70 with COVID-19, enrolled during active disease.

The J gene is TRBJ2-7, the V gene TRBV3-1 (or the pseudogene TRBV3-2), with no clear D. V was shortened by 1 base and J by 0 bases, with 10 bases between the two germline ends. Per germline, CDR1 LGHDT and CDR2 YNNKEL (reference sequence). The CDR3 has 15 residues. In nucleotides, the CDR3 is TGTGCCAGCAGCCAAGCTTCTCGGAGCTCCTACGAGCAGTACTTC. It specifies CASSQASRSSYEQYF.

This clone was recorded a few times. The J gene is TRBJ1-1, the V gene TRBV7-8; 9 bases align to TRBD1. CDR1 is SGHVS and CDR2 is FQNEAQ in the germline V gene. Germline trimming cut 5 bases from V and 4 bases from J; bases unmatched to any gene: 5. The CDR3 sequence is 14 residues long. Here the CDR3 reads CASSPGTGTTEAFF. CDR3 in DNA: TGTGCCAGCAGCCCCGGGACAGGGACCACTGAAGCTTTCTTT.

As to this clone: Different DNA sequences within this sample yield the same CDR3. The J gene is TRBJ2-3, the V gene TRBV7-2; 7 bases align to TRBD2. Germline V gene data show CDR1 as SGHTA and CDR2 as FQGNSA. Germline trimming cut 0 bases from V and 0 bases from J; bases unmatched to any gene: 0. This CDR3 has 15 residues. CDR3 amino acids: CASSLAGGSTDTQYF. In DNA form, the CDR3 reads TGTGCCAGCAGCTTAGCGGGGGGGAGCACAGATACGCAGTATTTT.

The chain links TRBV5-1 to TRBJ2-1; perhaps TRBD2 as D (6 bases). Trimming pared 2 bases from V and 0 bases from J, leaving 9 bases between. From germline, CDR1 is SGHRS and CDR2 YFSETQ. The CDR3 loop spans 15 amino acids. The CDR3 loop is CASSFGGSSYNEQFF. The DNA for the CDR3 is TGCGCCAGCAGCTTTGGGGGGAGCTCCTACAATGAGCAGTTCTTC.

This chain uses TRBV5-1 with TRBJ2-4; 10 nucleotides line up with TRBD1. V shed 3 bases and J 4 bases; nucleotides not matched to a gene: 1. CDR1 and CDR2 (germline): SGHRS, YFSETQ. The CDR3 totals 14 residues. The CDR3 reads CASSSGQGKNIQYF. As DNA, the CDR3 is TGCGCCAGCAGCTCGGGACAGGGGAAAAACATTCAGTACTTC.

The chain employs TRBV20-1 and TRBJ1-1; D perhaps matches TRBD1 (6 bases). The CDR3 length is 11 residues. The V end was cut by 6 bases, the J end by 8 bases, with 13 bases between. Germline V gene data show CDR1 as DFQATT and CDR2 as SNEGSKA (reference sequence). The CDR3 DNA follows: TGCAGTGCCCAGGGGTTGAGGGAAGCTTTCTTT. This gives the protein CSAQGLREAFF.

This rearrangement joins TRBV30 to TRBJ2-1, with 10 bases matching TRBD2. V shed 1 base, J shed 10 bases, and the junction held 4 bases outside the gene matches. Germline V gene data show CDR1 as GTSNPN and CDR2 as SVGIG (reference sequence). The CDR3 contains 13 residues. The CDR3 DNA is TGTGCCTGGAGTGGGCTAGCGGGGGACGAGCAGTTCTTC. Amino acids: CAWSGLAGDEQFF.

The gene calls are TRBV5-1 and TRBJ1-4; 7 bases agree with TRBD1. With 4 bases clipped from V and 12 bases from J, the junction kept 12 bases outside the gene matches. Germline CDR1 SGHRS, CDR2 YFSETQ. CDR3 length: 14 amino acids. The CDR3 region has the DNA TGCGCCAGCAGCAAGGGGACAGCAATTCAGGAACTGTTTTTT. Amino acid sequence: CASSKGTAIQELFF.

This clone was observed a single time. The V and J genes are TRBV2 and TRBJ2-1; TRBD2 aligns across 7 bases. This CDR3 is built from 14 residues. Germline V gene data show CDR1 as SNHLY and CDR2 as FYNNEI. The junction had 6 bases not matched to a gene; V was cut back by 3 bases and J by 7 bases. The CDR3 protein is CASSDRLAANEQFF. The CDR3 bases are TGTGCCAGCAGTGATCGGCTAGCGGCTAATGAGCAGTTCTTC.

V usage is TRBV27 and J usage is TRBJ1-2; 7 bases line up with TRBD1. The CDR3 is made up of 13 amino acids. V was clipped by 5 bases and J by 4 bases; unmatched bases: 4. Germline V gene data show CDR1 as MNHEY and CDR2 as SMNVEV (reference sequence). The CDR3: CASSRQGGYGYTF. The CDR3 DNA follows: TGTGCCAGCAGTCGACAGGGCGGCTATGGCTACACCTTC.

The CDR3: CASRPALNRAAYEQYF. The CDR3 DNA is TGTGCCAGCAGGCCCGCCTTAAACAGGGCAGCCTACGAGCAGTACTTC. The rearrangement links TRBV28 to TRBJ2-7, with D possibly matching TRBD1 (6 bases). The V and J ends lost 6 bases and 2 bases respectively, with 20 bases between them. The germline V gene encodes CDR1 MDHEN and CDR2 SYDVKM. There are 16 residues in the CDR3.

This chain links TRBV6-4 with TRBJ1-4; the D gene is possibly TRBD1 (6 bases). In germline, CDR1 is MRHNA, CDR2 SNTAGT. This CDR3 comprises 15 residues. V was shortened by 0 bases and J by 8 bases, with 13 bases between the two germline ends. For the CDR3, the DNA is TGTGCCAGCAGTGACTCGAGGAACAGGGAGGAAAAACTGTTTTTT. It codes for CASSDSRNREEKLFF.

The chain joins TRBV29-1 to TRBJ1-6; unclear D gene. Germline CDR1 is SQVTM and CDR2 is ANQGSEA. V lost 4 bases and J 7 bases, leaving 11 bases between the germline ends. CDR3 length: 13 residues. The CDR3 region has the DNA TGCAGCGTTGGCGCGGAGAGAAATTCACCCCTCCACTTT. Protein product: CSVGAERNSPLHF. The variable domain in full, completed from reference TRBV29-1 and TRBJ1-6, reads SAVISQKPSRDICQRGTSLTIQCQVDSQVTMMFWYRQQPGQSLTLIATANQGSEATYESGFVIDKFPISRPNLTFSTLTVSNMSPEDSSIYLCSVGAERNSPLHFGNGTRLTVT.

The V call is TRBV9, the J call TRBJ1-6; D perhaps matches TRBD1 (6 bases). CDR3 length: 16 amino acids. CDR1 SGDLS and CDR2 YYNGEE come from the germline V gene. V was shortened by 4 bases and J by 4 bases, with 15 bases between the two germline ends. This CDR3 is CASSRTPGHYNSPLHF. As DNA, the CDR3 is TGTGCCAGCAGCCGGACCCCGGGACATTATAATTCACCCCTCCACTTT.

V is TRBV24-1 and J is TRBJ1-2; 9 positions agree with TRBD1. Germline V gene data show CDR1 as KGHDR and CDR2 as SFDVKD. Trimming took 4 bases from V and 8 from J; bases not matched to a gene: 10. CDR3 length: 15 residues. This chain's CDR3 is CATSDQGTGSNGYTF. For the CDR3, the DNA is TGTGCCACCAGTGACCAGGGGACAGGGTCGAACGGCTACACCTTC.

This clone was recorded a few times. The chain recombines TRBV29-1 with TRBJ1-5; D is possibly TRBD1 (6 bases). Germline CDR1 and CDR2: SQVTM and ANQGSEA. CDR3 length: 15 residues. Between the trimmed V and J ends, which lost 5 bases and 2 bases, there was a span of 16 bases. The CDR3 here is CSVRAGGSGNQPQHF. Here the CDR3 DNA reads TGCAGCGTTCGGGCGGGGGGCAGTGGCAATCAGCCCCAGCATTTT.

This sequence joins TRBV6-5 and TRBJ1-5; D remains ambiguous. CDR1 is MNHEY, CDR2 SVGAGI, per germline. V lost 5 bases and J 4 bases, leaving 15 bases between the germline ends. The CDR3 extends over 15 amino acids. The CDR3 protein is CASSRSRGLNQPQHF. In DNA form, the CDR3 reads TGTGCCAGCAGTCGTTCACGGGGTTTGAATCAGCCCCAGCATTTT.

V and J are TRBV12-5 and TRBJ2-5, with D maybe TRBD2 (6 bases). Deletions cut 6 bases from V and 5 bases from J, with 13 bases between. From germline, CDR1 is LGHNT and CDR2 FRNRAP. The CDR3 extends over 13 amino acids. CDR3 region: CASGRGLTETQYF. CDR3 coding DNA: TGTGCTAGTGGCCGGGGACTGACCGAGACCCAGTACTTC.

This clone is a singleton in its sample. The rearrangement joins TRBV3-1 (or the pseudogene TRBV3-2) to TRBJ2-6; 7 bases align to TRBD1. After removal of 2 bases from V and 4 bases from J, the junction contained 8 bases not matched to a gene. This CDR3 has 17 residues. Germline CDR1 and CDR2: LGHDT and YNNKEL (reference sequence). The CDR3 sequence: CASSQRDSLIGANVLTF. In nucleotides, the CDR3 is TGTGCCAGCAGCCAACGGGACAGCTTAATCGGGGCCAACGTCCTGACTTTC.

The rearrangement joins TRBV7-8 to TRBJ1-2, with a possible D match to TRBD1 (6 bases). The CDR3 runs 16 residues. From germline, CDR1 is SGHVS and CDR2 FQNEAQ. The V end was cut by 2 bases, the J end by 3 bases, with 16 bases between. The CDR3 reads CASSLWGGSPDYGYTF. CDR3 DNA sequence: TGTGCCAGCAGCTTATGGGGGGGCAGCCCCGACTATGGCTACACCTTC.

The chain uses TRBV30 and TRBJ1-2, with D uncertain. Germline CDR1 GTSNPN, CDR2 SVGIG (reference sequence). This CDR3 has 13 residues. V was cut by 5 bases and J by 4 bases, with 14 bases left in between. The CDR3 DNA is TGTGCCTGGGCCCTCGACACCAGCTATGGCTACACCTTC. Amino acids: CAWALDTSYGYTF.

The rearrangement links TRBV2 to TRBJ2-3; D remains ambiguous. The CDR3 extends over 14 amino acids. Germline CDR1 and CDR2: SNHLY and FYNNEI. The V end lost 6 bases, the J end lost 0 bases, and 10 bases lay between the germline ends. CDR3 in amino acids: CASSILRSTDTQYF. The CDR3, as DNA: TGTGCCAGCAGCATACTCCGTAGCACAGATACGCAGTATTTT.

The chain joins TRBV6-5 to TRBJ1-4; 7 bases align to TRBD1. CDR1 is MNHEY, CDR2 SVGAGI, per germline. J gave up 0 bases and V 8 bases, and 3 bases lay outside the gene matches. The CDR3 has 14 amino acids. This CDR3 reads CASDRASTNEKLFF. The CDR3 region has the DNA TGTGCCAGCGACAGGGCTTCAACTAATGAAAAACTGTTTTTT.

The chain couples TRBV27 to TRBJ2-1; D uncertain. CDR3 size: 12 residues. The germline gives CDR1 MNHEY, CDR2 SMNVEV (reference sequence). The germline V and J ends were trimmed by 4 bases and 4 bases, with 5 bases remaining between them. As DNA, the CDR3 is TGTGCCAGCAGTTACGGGTACAATGAGCAGTTCTTC. Residues: CASSYGYNEQFF.

The chain links TRBV7-3 to TRBJ2-2, with 8 bases aligning to TRBD2. The trim removed 2 bases at V and 4 bases at J, leaving 6 bases unmatched. The CDR3 is 16 residues long. Germline CDR1 and CDR2: SGHTA and FQGTGA. CDR3 nucleotides: TGTGCCAGCAGCTTACGGGGCAGCGGGGGCACCGGGGAGCTGTTTTTT. Protein sequence: CASSLRGSGGTGELFF. The whole variable domain, filled in from reference TRBV7-3 and TRBJ2-2, reads GAGVSQTPSNKVTEKGKYVELRCDPISGHTALYWYRQSLGQGPEFLIYFQGTGAADDSGLPNDRFFAVRPEGSVSTLKIQRTERGDSAVYLCASSLRGSGGTGELFFGEGSRLTVL.

This clone was recorded only once. This chain links TRBV5-1 with TRBJ1-2; TRBD1 agrees at 12 bases. The CDR3 has 16 residues. Germline assignment: CDR1 SGHRS and CDR2 YFSETQ. The V gene end was trimmed by 4 bases and the J gene end by 7 bases; junction bases not matched to a gene: 11. CDR3 sequence: CASSPTWDRGRGGYTF. CDR3 coding DNA: TGCGCCAGCAGCCCGACTTGGGACAGGGGGCGCGGTGGCTACACCTTC.

The chain couples TRBV5-1 to TRBJ1-4, with D unresolved. The CDR3 contains 15 residues. Germline CDR1 SGHRS, CDR2 YFSETQ. V shed 0 bases and J shed 6 bases, with 12 bases lying between them. As DNA, the CDR3 is TGCGCCAGCAGCTTGGGACTCATTGACGATGAAAAACTGTTTTTT. It specifies CASSLGLIDDEKLFF.

This chain connects TRBV5-1 to TRBJ2-2; D is undetermined. Per germline, CDR1 SGHRS and CDR2 YFSETQ. Trimming left V 5 bases short and J 0 bases short, with 11 bases between. The CDR3 spans 15 residues. This chain's CDR3 is CASSSKPANTGELFF. In DNA form, the CDR3 reads TGCGCCAGCAGTTCCAAGCCCGCGAACACCGGGGAGCTGTTTTTT.